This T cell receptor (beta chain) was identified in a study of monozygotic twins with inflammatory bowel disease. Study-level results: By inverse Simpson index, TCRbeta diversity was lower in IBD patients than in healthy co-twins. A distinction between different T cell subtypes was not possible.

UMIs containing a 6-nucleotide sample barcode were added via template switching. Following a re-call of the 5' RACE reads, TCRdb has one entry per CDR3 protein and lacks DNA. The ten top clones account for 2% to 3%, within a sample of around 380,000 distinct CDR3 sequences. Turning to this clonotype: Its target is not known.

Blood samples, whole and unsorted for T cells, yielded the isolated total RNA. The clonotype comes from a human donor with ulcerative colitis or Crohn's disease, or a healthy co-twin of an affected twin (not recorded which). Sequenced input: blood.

The chain's CDR3 is CASSLRWNTGELFF. The rearrangement joins TRBV7-3 to TRBJ2-2. The CDR3 loop spans 14 amino acids. Germline V lookup: CDR1 SGHTA, CDR2 FQGTGA.